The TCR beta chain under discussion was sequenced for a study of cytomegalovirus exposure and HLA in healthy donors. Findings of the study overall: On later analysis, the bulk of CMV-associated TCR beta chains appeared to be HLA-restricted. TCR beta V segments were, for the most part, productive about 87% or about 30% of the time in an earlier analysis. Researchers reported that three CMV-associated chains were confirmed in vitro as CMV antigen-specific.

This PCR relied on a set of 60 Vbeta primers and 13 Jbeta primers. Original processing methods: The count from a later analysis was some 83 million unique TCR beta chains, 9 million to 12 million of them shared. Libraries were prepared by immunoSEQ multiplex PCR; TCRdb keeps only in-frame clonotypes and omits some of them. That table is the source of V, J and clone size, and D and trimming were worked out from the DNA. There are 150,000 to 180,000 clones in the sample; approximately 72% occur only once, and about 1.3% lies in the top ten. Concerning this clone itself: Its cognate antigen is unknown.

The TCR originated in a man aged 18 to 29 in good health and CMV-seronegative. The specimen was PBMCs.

For the CDR3, the DNA is TGTGCCAGCAGCCGTGGCGGGGGCTATGAGCAGTTCTTC. It specifies CASSRGGGYEQFF. This chain connects TRBV5-4 to TRBJ2-1; D may be TRBD2 (7 bases). Germline lookup yields CDR1 SGHNT and CDR2 YYREEE (reference sequence). Trimming pared 4 bases from V and 8 bases from J, leaving 13 bases between. This CDR3 comprises 13 residues.